These T cell receptor beta chains were read from a single sample in a study of cytomegalovirus exposure and HLA in healthy donors. Method: immunoSEQ multiplex PCR; TCRdb's copy keeps in-frame clones and lacks some. The sample contains some 160,000 clones, over 80% of which appear only once. The sequenced sample was PBMCs. The source is a woman younger than 35 in good health and CMV-seronegative. Each CDR3 is given with its conserved first and last residue. Fields, in order: D gene, V gene, J gene, clone size, CDR3 protein, CDR3 DNA. A D gene is named only where the DNA matches it firmly. Expanded clones get a size class; other rows say once, few or many, or leave the size out.

D: .; V: TRBV6-1; J: TRBJ2-7; size: .; CDR3: CASSEKLQGFGAYEQYF; DNA: TGTGCCAGCAGTGAAAAACTCCAGGGGTTCGGGGCCTACGAGCAGTACTTC
D: .; V: TRBV10-1; J: TRBJ1-2; size: .; CDR3: CASSGGYGYTF; DNA: TGCGCCAGCAGTGGAGGCTATGGCTACACCTTC
D: TRBD1; V: TRBV12-5; J: TRBJ2-3; size: few; CDR3: CASAIGMGQGGDTQYF; DNA: TGTGCTAGTGCCATAGGCATGGGACAGGGAGGCGATACGCAGTATTTT
D: TRBD1; V: TRBV6-4; J: TRBJ2-3; size: .; CDR3: CASSDSGGGTDTQYF; DNA: TGTGCCAGCAGTGACTCAGGGGGCGGCACAGATACGCAGTATTTT
D: TRBD2; V: TRBV29-1; J: TRBJ2-2; size: few; CDR3: CSGSSGEGGELFF; DNA: TGCAGCGGCTCTAGCGGGGAAGGCGGGGAGCTGTTTTTT
D: TRBD1; V: TRBV5-1; J: TRBJ2-7; size: .; CDR3: CASSLQQGANEQYF; DNA: TGCGCCAGCAGCTTGCAACAGGGGGCCAACGAGCAGTACTTC
D: .; V: TRBV6-5; J: TRBJ1-4; size: .; CDR3: CASSYAPTAYNEKLFF; DNA: TGTGCCAGCAGTTACGCCCCGACAGCATATAATGAAAAACTGTTTTTT
D: .; V: TRBV21-1; J: TRBJ2-1; size: .; CDR3: CASSGIDRGRRDEQFF; DNA: TGTGCCAGCAGCGGGATCGACAGGGGGCGCAGGGATGAGCAGTTCTTC
D: TRBD2; V: TRBV2; J: TRBJ2-3; size: .; CDR3: CASGRGGPRTDTQYF; DNA: TGTGCCAGCGGGCGGGGGGGTCCCCGCACAGATACGCAGTATTTT
D: TRBD1; V: TRBV6-5; J: TRBJ1-1; size: .; CDR3: CASGTGANTEAFF; DNA: TGTGCCAGCGGCACAGGGGCGAACACTGAAGCTTTCTTT
D: .; V: TRBV30; J: TRBJ2-2; size: .; CDR3: CAWSAFRGYRDTGELFF; DNA: TGTGCCTGGAGTGCCTTTAGGGGGTATCGGGACACCGGGGAGCTGTTTTTT
D: .; V: TRBV9; J: TRBJ1-3; size: .; CDR3: CASSVRAGNTIYF; DNA: TGTGCCAGCAGCGTAAGAGCTGGAAACACCATATATTTT
D: TRBD2; V: TRBV2; J: TRBJ2-1; size: .; CDR3: CASSGLDGNEQFF; DNA: TGTGCCAGCTCCGGACTAGACGGCAATGAGCAGTTCTTC
D: .; V: TRBV5-1; J: TRBJ2-7; size: .; CDR3: CASSLPEGYEQYF; DNA: TGCGCCAGCAGCTTGCCCGAGGGCTACGAGCAGTACTTC
D: TRBD1; V: TRBV7-9; J: TRBJ2-3; size: few; CDR3: CSSSPPTGVGTDTQYF; DNA: TGTTCCAGCAGCCCCCCGACAGGGGTGGGCACAGATACGCAGTATTTT
D: .; V: TRBV2; J: TRBJ1-1; size: .; CDR3: CASRSLGGRTEAFF; DNA: TGTGCCAGCAGGAGCTTAGGGGGACGCACTGAAGCTTTCTTT
D: .; V: TRBV7-9; J: TRBJ1-5; size: .; CDR3: CASSLDSQPQHF; DNA: TGTGCCAGCAGCTTAGATAGTCAGCCCCAGCATTTT
D: .; V: TRBV5-1; J: TRBJ1-1; size: .; CDR3: CASSLSSGARNTEAFF; DNA: TGCGCCAGCAGCTTGAGTTCTGGGGCTCGGAACACTGAAGCTTTCTTT
D: .; V: TRBV6-5; J: TRBJ1-5; size: .; CDR3: CASRTQGGSNQPQHF; DNA: TGTGCCAGCAGGACGCAGGGAGGGAGCAATCAGCCCCAGCATTTT
D: .; V: TRBV5-1; J: TRBJ2-7; size: .; CDR3: CASTFSSGSVSYEQYF; DNA: TGCGCCAGCACCTTTTCCTCAGGGTCCGTTTCCTACGAGCAGTACTTC
D: TRBD1; V: TRBV7-2; J: TRBJ2-6; size: .; CDR3: CASSPLGTANSGANGLTF; DNA: TGTGCCAGCAGCCCCCTTGGGACAGCCAACTCTGGGGCCAACGGCCTGACTTTC
D: .; V: TRBV7-6; J: TRBJ2-5; size: .; CDR3: CASSLVGGETQYF; DNA: TGTGCCAGCAGCTTGGTAGGGGGAGAGACCCAGTACTTC
D: .; V: TRBV21-1; J: TRBJ2-4; size: .; CDR3: CASSKRSSEDRGLAKNIQYF; DNA: TGTGCCAGCAGCAAACGGTCTTCCGAGGACAGGGGATTAGCCAAAAACATTCAGTACTTC
D: TRBD1; V: TRBV19; J: TRBJ1-1; size: .; CDR3: CASRFAGQVNTEAFF; DNA: TGTGCCAGTAGGTTTGCGGGACAGGTGAACACTGAAGCTTTCTTT
D: .; V: TRBV6-1; J: TRBJ2-7; size: .; CDR3: CASSEVGAPGEQYF; DNA: TGTGCCAGCAGTGAAGTGGGGGCGCCGGGGGAGCAGTACTTC
D: .; V: TRBV4-1; J: TRBJ1-2; size: .; CDR3: CASSQVIARRATLKQGYGYTF; DNA: TGCGCCAGCAGCCAAGTGATTGCGCGGAGGGCGACTTTAAAGCAGGGCTATGGCTACACCTTC
D: TRBD2; V: TRBV6-4; J: TRBJ2-3; size: .; CDR3: CASSDSTSGGADTQYF; DNA: TGTGCCAGCAGTGACTCGACTAGCGGGGGGGCAGATACGCAGTATTTT
D: TRBD1; V: TRBV27; J: TRBJ1-1; size: .; CDR3: CASSLATGGGTEAFF; DNA: TGTGCCAGCAGTTTAGCGACAGGGGGTGGCACTGAAGCTTTCTTT
D: TRBD1; V: TRBV5-1; J: TRBJ2-5; size: .; CDR3: CASSWQGEQETQYF; DNA: TGCGCCAGCAGCTGGCAGGGGGAGCAAGAGACCCAGTACTTC
D: TRBD1; V: TRBV11-2; J: TRBJ2-3; size: .; CDR3: CASSLRGLTDTQYF; DNA: TGTGCCAGCAGCTTGAGGGGGCTCACAGATACGCAGTATTTT
D: TRBD1; V: TRBV5-6; J: TRBJ1-6; size: few; CDR3: CASSLGTGANSPLHF; DNA: TGTGCCAGCAGCCTGGGGACAGGGGCTAATTCACCCCTCCACTTT
D: .; V: TRBV2; J: TRBJ1-6; size: once; CDR3: CASSDPTGLSPLHF; DNA: TGTGCCAGCAGTGACCCTACAGGGCTTTCACCCCTCCACTTT
D: .; V: TRBV5-6; J: TRBJ2-3; size: .; CDR3: CASSQGQLPTDTQYF; DNA: TGTGCCAGCAGTCAAGGACAGTTACCCACAGATACGCAGTATTTT
D: .; V: TRBV5-1; J: TRBJ1-1; size: .; CDR3: CASSLEGNEAFF; DNA: TGCGCCAGCAGCTTGGAGGGGAATGAAGCTTTCTTT
D: .; V: TRBV6-1; J: TRBJ2-3; size: once; CDR3: CASSEARVTQYF; DNA: TGTGCCAGCAGTGAAGCACGGGTTACGCAGTATTTT
D: .; V: TRBV5-1; J: TRBJ2-7; size: .; CDR3: CASSSLQGMYEQYF; DNA: TGCGCCAGCAGCTCCTTACAGGGTATGTACGAGCAGTACTTC
D: .; V: TRBV5-1; J: TRBJ1-2; size: .; CDR3: CASRFAAGNYGYTF; DNA: TGCGCCAGCAGGTTCGCAGCGGGTAACTATGGCTACACCTTC
D: TRBD1; V: TRBV10-3; J: TRBJ1-5; size: .; CDR3: CAISRTYRGGQPQHF; DNA: TGTGCCATCAGTAGGACTTACAGGGGTGGACAGCCCCAGCATTTT
D: .; V: TRBV6-1; J: TRBJ1-1; size: .; CDR3: CASSEILDVRGEAFF; DNA: TGTGCCAGCAGTGAAATTCTGGATGTTAGGGGAGAAGCTTTCTTT
D: .; V: TRBV7-2; J: TRBJ1-2; size: .; CDR3: CASSIHIRGYGYTF; DNA: TGTGCCAGCAGCATCCACATCCGGGGCTATGGCTACACCTTC
D: .; V: TRBV5-1; J: TRBJ1-3; size: once; CDR3: CASSLATGSSGNTIYF; DNA: TGCGCCAGCAGCTTGGCGACGGGGAGCTCTGGAAACACCATATATTTT
D: TRBD2; V: TRBV5-1; J: TRBJ2-1; size: .; CDR3: CASTGLENERFF; DNA: TGCGCCAGCACGGGACTAGAGAATGAGCGGTTCTTC
D: TRBD1; V: TRBV30; J: TRBJ2-2; size: .; CDR3: CAWSQTQGATGELFF; DNA: TGTGCCTGGAGTCAAACACAGGGGGCAACCGGGGAGCTGTTTTTT
D: .; V: TRBV5-1; J: TRBJ1-1; size: .; CDR3: CASSRLGAGDFVTEAFF; DNA: TGCGCCAGCAGTCGATTGGGGGCGGGCGATTTTGTGACTGAAGCTTTCTTT
D: .; V: TRBV19; J: TRBJ1-5; size: .; CDR3: CATSRASNQPQHF; DNA: TGTGCCACCTCGCGGGCTAGCAATCAGCCCCAGCATTTT
D: TRBD1; V: TRBV10-1; J: TRBJ2-2; size: .; CDR3: CASSGAGGGTGELFF; DNA: TGCGCCAGCAGTGGGGCAGGGGGCGGCACCGGGGAGCTGTTTTTT
D: .; V: TRBV7-9; J: TRBJ1-2; size: .; CDR3: CASSLLGRYGYTF; DNA: TGTGCCAGCAGCTTACTCGGTCGTTATGGCTACACCTTC
D: .; V: TRBV9; J: TRBJ1-2; size: once; CDR3: CASSKGGANYGYTF; DNA: TGTGCCAGCAGCAAGGGGGGGGCCAACTATGGCTACACCTTC
D: TRBD1; V: TRBV11-3; J: TRBJ1-2; size: .; CDR3: CASRGQTGRSGYTF; DNA: TGTGCCAGCAGGGGCCAGACAGGGCGGAGTGGCTACACCTTC
D: .; V: TRBV7-2; J: TRBJ2-7; size: .; CDR3: CASSLRGTTSYEQYF; DNA: TGTGCCAGCAGCTTAAGGGGAACTACCTCCTACGAGCAGTACTTC
D: TRBD1; V: TRBV4-1; J: TRBJ2-1; size: .; CDR3: CASSQAGTVYNEQFF; DNA: TGCGCCAGCAGCCAAGCCGGGACAGTTTACAATGAGCAGTTCTTC
D: TRBD1; V: TRBV7-8; J: TRBJ1-2; size: .; CDR3: CASSPSPPGQGNYGYTF; DNA: TGTGCCAGCAGCCCAAGTCCACCGGGACAGGGCAACTATGGCTACACCTTC
D: TRBD2; V: TRBV28; J: TRBJ2-2; size: .; CDR3: CASNILAGGPGELFF; DNA: TGTGCCAGCAACATACTAGCGGGGGGTCCCGGGGAGCTGTTTTTT
D: .; V: TRBV5-1; J: TRBJ1-4; size: few; CDR3: CASSLVAATNEKLFF; DNA: TGCGCCAGCAGCTTGGTGGCAGCAACTAATGAAAAACTGTTTTTT
D: TRBD1; V: TRBV5-1; J: TRBJ1-2; size: .; CDR3: CASSLEGGRGGYTF; DNA: TGCGCCAGCAGCTTGGAAGGGGGCCGGGGGGGCTACACCTTC